Listed here are 23 T cell receptor beta chains from one sample, sequenced in a study of blood T cell repertoires in COVID-19. Sequenced by immunoSEQ multiplex PCR; TCRdb stores in-frame clones only, minus some. Among hundreds of thousands of clones listed, approximately 88% were seen once. The sequencing input was peripheral blood. The source is a woman aged 45 to 65 with COVID-19, enrolled during active disease.

V gene TRBV12-3 or TRBV12-4 combines with J gene TRBJ2-7; 9 bases map to TRBD2. The V and J ends lost 3 bases and 5 bases, in that order; junction bases with no gene match: 2. The CDR3 runs to 13 residues. The CDR3 DNA is TGTGCCAGCAGTTTTAGCGGGGGCGACGAGCAGTACTTC. This encodes CASSFSGGDEQYF.

Comment on this clone: One junction end does not reproduce the germline sequence, and a read error may be involved. The chain employs TRBV19 and TRBJ2-3, with 7 bases that match TRBD1. Germline V gives CDR1 LNHDA, CDR2 SQIVND (reference sequence). CDR3 length: 13 residues. CDR3 protein: CARRQGLTNTQYF. The DNA for the CDR3 is TGTGCCAGGCGACAGGGCCTCACAAATACGCAGTATTTT.

The chain employs TRBV7-9 and TRBJ2-1, with 8 bases matching TRBD2. Unmatched junction bases numbered 11, after V lost 5 bases and J lost 8 bases. The germline V gene encodes CDR1 SEHNR and CDR2 FQNEAQ (reference sequence). The CDR3 consists of 15 residues. The DNA of the CDR3 is TGTGCCAGCAGCCCCCCCCCACGGGGGGGCGATGAGCAGTTCTTC. Translating gives CASSPPPRGGDEQFF.

The chain uses TRBV5-1 and TRBJ1-2; possible D gene TRBD1, 5 bases. Germline CDR1 is SGHRS and CDR2 is YFSETQ. The CDR3 spans 16 residues. Trimming cost V 0 bases and J 6 bases, with 18 bases left between them. The CDR3 here is CASSLGGDGRVHGYTF. The DNA of the CDR3 is TGCGCCAGCAGCTTGGGCGGGGACGGAAGGGTGCATGGCTACACCTTC.

The chain joins TRBV5-1 to TRBJ1-4; no firm D call. The CDR3 runs 14 residues. V was trimmed by 5 bases and J by 5 bases, leaving 13 bases between them. The germline V gene has CDR1 SGHRS and CDR2 YFSETQ. The CDR3 protein is CASSPQLANEKLFF. In DNA, the CDR3 is TGCGCCAGCAGTCCCCAGTTAGCAAATGAAAAACTGTTTTTT.

The chain joins TRBV2 to TRBJ1-6, with 8 bases lining up with TRBD1. Germline values: CDR1 SNHLY, CDR2 FYNNEI. J lost 13 bases, V lost 7 bases, and 12 bases had no gene match. The CDR3 extends over 14 amino acids. The CDR3 protein is CASTKAQGAGPLHF. The CDR3 coding sequence is TGTGCCAGCACCAAAGCTCAGGGGGCGGGCCCCCTCCACTTT.

The chain uses TRBV6-5 and TRBJ1-2; D call uncertain. CDR1 and CDR2 (germline): MNHEY, SVGAGI. The CDR3 consists of 11 residues. Trimming took 8 bases from V and 9 from J, leaving 13 bases between them. This CDR3 is CASRGPHSYTF. In DNA form, the CDR3 reads TGTGCCAGCCGAGGTCCACACAGCTACACCTTC.

The V call is TRBV2, the J call TRBJ1-2; no clear D. Germline lookup yields CDR1 SNHLY and CDR2 FYNNEI. The CDR3 is 13 amino acids. V was clipped by 6 bases and J by 11 bases, with 19 bases between them. Written as DNA, the CDR3 is TGTGCCAGCAGCCCGGATAAAGCGGTGTGGTACACCTTC. Residues: CASSPDKAVWYTF.

The rearrangement uses TRBV7-2 and TRBJ2-7; D call uncertain. Trimming cost V 2 bases and J 1 base, with 15 bases left between them. CDR1 is SGHTA, CDR2 FQGNSA, per germline. The CDR3 contains 16 residues. This CDR3 reads CASSLSPATVSYEQYF. The CDR3 DNA follows: TGTGCCAGCAGCTTAAGTCCAGCGACCGTTTCCTACGAGCAGTACTTC.

As regards this clone: This sample also contains other DNA sequences that code for the same CDR3. The J gene is TRBJ1-3, the V gene TRBV3-1 (or the pseudogene TRBV3-2); tentatively, D is TRBD1 (5 bases). The germline CDR1 and CDR2 sequences are LGHDT and YNNKEL (reference sequence). The CDR3 extends over 15 amino acids. V lost 4 bases and J lost 0, with 10 bases in between. Written as DNA, the CDR3 is TGTGCCAGCAGCCCGACGGGGGTCTCTGGAAACACCATATATTTT. Its protein is CASSPTGVSGNTIYF.

V gene TRBV2 combines with J gene TRBJ1-2; 7 nucleotides align to TRBD1. Per germline, CDR1 SNHLY and CDR2 FYNNEI. V lost 7 bases to trimming and J lost 8 bases; unmatched junction nucleotides: 16. The CDR3 spans 15 residues. CDR3 region: CASIGGRGIMQGYTF. The CDR3 nucleotides read TGTGCCAGCATTGGTGGCAGGGGGATTATGCAAGGCTACACCTTC.

This clone was observed a single time. This rearrangement joins TRBV6-5 to TRBJ1-4; D is perhaps TRBD1 (6 bases). V lost 6 bases and J 8 bases, leaving 19 bases between the germline ends. The germline V gene has CDR1 MNHEY and CDR2 SVGAGI. This CDR3 is built from 15 residues. DNA for the CDR3: TGTGCCAGCAGCTTTATGATGGACAGCCTCGAAAAACTGTTTTTT. It codes for CASSFMMDSLEKLFF.

The CDR3 nucleotides are TGTGCCAGCAGCGAATACCGGGACTCCTACAATGAGCAGTTCTTC. Protein: CASSEYRDSYNEQFF. The chain has TRBV7-9 and TRBJ2-1; D is perhaps TRBD2 (5 bases). The V end lost 5 bases, the J end lost 0 bases, and 11 bases lay between the germline ends. Germline loops: CDR1 SEHNR, CDR2 FQNEAQ (reference sequence). CDR3 length: 15 residues.

CDR3 DNA: TGTGCCAGCAGTGAAGGAAGGGGCGCGGAGTATGGCTACACCTTC. The encoded protein is CASSEGRGAEYGYTF. This chain links TRBV2 with TRBJ1-2; a possible D gene is TRBD1 (5 bases). Germline values: CDR1 SNHLY, CDR2 FYNNEI. CDR3 length: 15 residues. Trimming removed 1 base at V and 5 bases at J, with 14 bases between.

Points on this clone: In the same sample, other DNA sequences code for this CDR3. The gene calls are TRBV19 and TRBJ2-5; TRBD2 might be the D (7 bases). The germline V gene has CDR1 LNHDA and CDR2 SQIVND (reference sequence). V lost 1 base and J lost 0, with 9 bases in between. The CDR3 spans 15 residues. The CDR3 region has the DNA TGTGCCAGTAGTATAGGGGGGGGCTACCAAGAGACCCAGTACTTC. Translating gives CASSIGGGYQETQYF.

This clone was recorded a few times. This rearrangement joins TRBV28 to TRBJ1-2; D remains ambiguous. There are 14 residues in the CDR3. The germline V gene has CDR1 MDHEN and CDR2 SYDVKM. V gave up 4 bases and J gave up 6 bases, with 15 bases separating them. The CDR3: CASSSGLYGDGYTF. As DNA, the CDR3 is TGTGCCAGCAGTTCGGGTCTATACGGGGATGGCTACACCTTC.

This chain connects TRBV2 to TRBJ1-6, with D uncertain. V was clipped by 6 bases and J by 6 bases, with 9 bases between them. Germline CDR1 SNHLY, CDR2 FYNNEI. The CDR3 is 13 residues long. The CDR3 spells CASSAPFNSPLHF. The CDR3 DNA reads TGTGCCAGCAGCGCGCCGTTTAATTCACCCCTCCACTTT.

The rearrangement joins TRBV20-1 to TRBJ1-1; no clear D. The CDR3 consists of 13 residues. V lost 3 bases, J lost 4 bases, and 12 bases lay in between. CDR1 DFQATT and CDR2 SNEGSKA come from the germline V gene (reference sequence). DNA of the CDR3: TGCAGTGCTAGTAAGAGGTGGTCCACTGAAGCTTTCTTT. This gives the protein CSASKRWSTEAFF.

This chain uses TRBV5-4 with TRBJ2-1; D not resolved. The CDR3 loop spans 14 amino acids. V lost 5 bases and J 8 bases, leaving 17 bases between the germline ends. Germline lookup yields CDR1 SGHNT and CDR2 YYREEE (reference sequence). CDR3 bases: TGTGCCAGCAGAAATGAAGTTAGCAGCGATGAGCAGTTCTTC. This codes for CASRNEVSSDEQFF.

V and J are TRBV5-1 and TRBJ1-3; D gene uncertain. The CDR3 is made up of 14 amino acids. Germline V gives CDR1 SGHRS, CDR2 YFSETQ. V was clipped by 4 bases and J by 4 bases, with 12 bases between them. CDR3 in DNA: TGCGCCAGCAGCCCCGGGAGCGCGGGAAACACCATATATTTT. Protein: CASSPGSAGNTIYF.

V usage is TRBV7-8 and J usage is TRBJ2-3; 10 positions agree with TRBD2. Per the germline V gene, CDR1 is SGHVS and CDR2 is FQNEAQ. CDR3 length: 15 amino acids. Unmatched junction bases numbered 10, after V lost 5 bases and J lost 8 bases. CDR3 coding DNA: TGTGCCAGCAGCGCACGCTCAGCGGGGGGGCGTACGCAGTATTTT. This sequence encodes CASSARSAGGRTQYF.

The CDR3 region is CASRSRGNYNSPLHF. DNA for the CDR3: TGTGCCAGCAGGAGCAGGGGAAACTATAATTCACCCCTCCACTTT. The V call is TRBV2, the J call TRBJ1-6, with D tentatively TRBD1 (6 bases). Trimming shortened V by 6 bases and J by 3 bases, and 12 bases separated the two germline ends. The CDR3 is 15 amino acids. Germline CDR1 SNHLY, CDR2 FYNNEI.

The chain joins TRBV27 to TRBJ2-7; unclear D gene. The CDR3 runs 13 residues. The germline CDR1 and CDR2 sequences are MNHEY and SMNVEV (reference sequence). Trimming took off 0 bases at V and 3 bases at J, with 6 bases between the two ends. CDR3 sequence reads: CASSLSPSYEQYF. The CDR3 nucleotides are TGTGCCAGCAGTTTATCGCCCAGCTACGAGCAGTACTTC.